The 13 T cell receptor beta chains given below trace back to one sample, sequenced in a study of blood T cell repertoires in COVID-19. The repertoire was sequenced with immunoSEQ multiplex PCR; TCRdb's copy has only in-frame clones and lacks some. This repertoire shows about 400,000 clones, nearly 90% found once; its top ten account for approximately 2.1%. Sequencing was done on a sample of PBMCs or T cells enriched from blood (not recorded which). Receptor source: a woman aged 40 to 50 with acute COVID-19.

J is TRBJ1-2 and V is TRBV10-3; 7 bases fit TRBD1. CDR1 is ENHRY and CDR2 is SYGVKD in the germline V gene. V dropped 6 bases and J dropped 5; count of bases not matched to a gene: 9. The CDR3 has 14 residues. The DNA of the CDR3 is TGTGCCATCAGAACGGGACAGCTTGATTATGGCTACACCTTC. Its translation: CAIRTGQLDYGYTF.

CDR3 bases: TGCGCCAGCAGCCAAGATTTAGGACAGGTGAAGGCTTTCTTT. Encoded protein: CASSQDLGQVKAFF. This chain connects TRBV4-1 to TRBJ1-1; the match to TRBD1 covers 7 bases. The length of the CDR3 is 14 residues. Trimming took 0 bases from V and 11 from J; bases not matched to a gene: 9. Germline-derived CDR1 and CDR2 are MGHRA and YSYEKL.

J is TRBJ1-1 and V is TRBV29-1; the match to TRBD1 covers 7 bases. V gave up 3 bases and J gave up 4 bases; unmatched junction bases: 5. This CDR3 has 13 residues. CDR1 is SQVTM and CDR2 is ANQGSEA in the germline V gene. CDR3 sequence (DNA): TGCAGCGTTGAGCGGACAGGAGGCACTGAAGCTTTCTTT. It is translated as CSVERTGGTEAFF.

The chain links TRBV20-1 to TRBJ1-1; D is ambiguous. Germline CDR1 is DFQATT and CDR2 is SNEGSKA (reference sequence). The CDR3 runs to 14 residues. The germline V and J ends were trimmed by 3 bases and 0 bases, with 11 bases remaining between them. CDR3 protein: CSASLQVMNTEAFF. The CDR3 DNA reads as TGCAGTGCTAGTCTCCAGGTCATGAACACTGAAGCTTTCTTT.

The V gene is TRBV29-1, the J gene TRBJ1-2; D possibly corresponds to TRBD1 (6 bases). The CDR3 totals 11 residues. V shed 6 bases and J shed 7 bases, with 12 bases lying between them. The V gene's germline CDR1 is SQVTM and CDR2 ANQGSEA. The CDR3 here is CSVRGGGGYTF. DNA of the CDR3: TGCAGCGTGAGGGGGGGAGGTGGCTACACCTTC.

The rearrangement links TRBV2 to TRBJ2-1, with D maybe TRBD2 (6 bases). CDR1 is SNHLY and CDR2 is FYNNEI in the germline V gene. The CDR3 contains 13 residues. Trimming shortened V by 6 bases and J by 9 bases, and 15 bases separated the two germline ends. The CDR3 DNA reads TGTGCCAGCAGAGATACGGGGGTAGGTGAGCAGTTCTTC. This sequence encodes CASRDTGVGEQFF.

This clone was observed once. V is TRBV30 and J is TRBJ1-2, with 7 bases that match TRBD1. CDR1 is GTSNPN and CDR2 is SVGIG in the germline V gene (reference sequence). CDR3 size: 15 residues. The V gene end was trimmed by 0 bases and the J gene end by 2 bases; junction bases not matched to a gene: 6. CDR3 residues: CAWSVFLTGNYGYTF. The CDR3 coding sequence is TGTGCCTGGAGTGTATTCCTGACAGGGAACTATGGCTACACCTTC.

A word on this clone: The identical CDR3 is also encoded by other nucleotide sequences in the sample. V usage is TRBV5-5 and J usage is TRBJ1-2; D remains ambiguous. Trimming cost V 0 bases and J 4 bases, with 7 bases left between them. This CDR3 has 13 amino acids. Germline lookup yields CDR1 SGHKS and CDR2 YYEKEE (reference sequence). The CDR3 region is CASSLALGYGYTF. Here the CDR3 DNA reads TGTGCCAGCAGCTTGGCCCTAGGCTATGGCTACACCTTC.

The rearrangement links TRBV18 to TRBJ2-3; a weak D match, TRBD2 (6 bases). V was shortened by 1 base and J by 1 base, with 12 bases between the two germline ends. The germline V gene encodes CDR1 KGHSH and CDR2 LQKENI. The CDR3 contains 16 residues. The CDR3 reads CASSPRFWGGTDTQYF. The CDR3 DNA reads TGTGCCAGCTCACCACGTTTCTGGGGGGGCACAGATACGCAGTATTTT.

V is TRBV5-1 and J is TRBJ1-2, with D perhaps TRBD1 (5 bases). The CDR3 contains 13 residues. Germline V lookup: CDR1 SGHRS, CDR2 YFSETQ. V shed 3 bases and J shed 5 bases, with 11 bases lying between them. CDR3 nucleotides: TGCGCCAGCAGCTCGGACGGGACTTATGGCTACACCTTC. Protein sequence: CASSSDGTYGYTF.

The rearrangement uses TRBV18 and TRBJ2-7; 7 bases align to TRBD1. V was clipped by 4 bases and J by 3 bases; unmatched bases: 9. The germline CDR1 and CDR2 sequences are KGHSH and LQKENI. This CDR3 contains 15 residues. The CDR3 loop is CASSQRQGSVYEQYF. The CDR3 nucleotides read TGTGCCAGCTCACAACGACAGGGAAGTGTCTACGAGCAGTACTTC. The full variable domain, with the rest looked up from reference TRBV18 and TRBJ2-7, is NAGVMQNPRHLVRRRGQEARLRCSPMKGHSHVYWYRQLPEEGLKFMVYLQKENIIDESGMPKERFSAEFPKEGPSILRIQQVVRGDSAAYFCASSQRQGSVYEQYFGPGTRLTVT.

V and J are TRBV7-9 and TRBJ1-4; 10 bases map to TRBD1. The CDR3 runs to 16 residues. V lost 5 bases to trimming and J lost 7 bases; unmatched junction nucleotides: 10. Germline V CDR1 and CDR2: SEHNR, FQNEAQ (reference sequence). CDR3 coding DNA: TGTGCCAGCAGCCAGACCGGGACAGGGGAGCCTGAAAAACTGTTTTTT. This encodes CASSQTGTGEPEKLFF.

The CDR3 DNA is TGTGCCACCAGCAGACAGACCCGGGCTAATGAAAAACTGTTTTTT. Its protein is CATSRQTRANEKLFF. The chain recombines TRBV15 with TRBJ1-4, with D unclear. CDR3 size: 15 residues. The V end lost 2 bases, the J end lost 3 bases, and 10 bases lay between the germline ends. The germline V gene encodes CDR1 LNHNV and CDR2 YYDKDF (reference sequence).